The 10 T cell receptor beta chains in this list originate from one sample, sequenced in a study of PD-1 blockade in classical Hodgkin lymphoma. Indicated time point: cycle 4 day 1 (C4D1), after more than five weeks of nivolumab. Every patient relapsed after autologous stem cell transplantation, and brentuximab vedotin exposure varied. Repertoires were generated with immunoSEQ multiplex PCR, while TCRdb's copy carries only in-frame clones and drops some. Among about 92,000 clones, 83% were seen once, and the ten largest hold about 18%. This specimen consisted of peripheral blood mononuclear cells (PBMCs), obtained before the fourth cycle of nivolumab. The receptors stem from a human donor with classical Hodgkin lymphoma.

The chain joins TRBV29-1 to TRBJ2-3; D call uncertain. The germline V gene has CDR1 SQVTM and CDR2 ANQGSEA. The CDR3 consists of 14 residues. The V end lost 5 bases, the J end lost 2 bases, and 14 bases lay between the germline ends. The CDR3 sequence is CSVLEIVSTDTQYF. Written as DNA, the CDR3 is TGCAGCGTTCTAGAAATAGTGTCCACAGATACGCAGTATTTT.

The chain links TRBV7-9 to TRBJ1-4; D is unresolved. CDR1 SEHNR and CDR2 FQNEAQ come from the germline V gene (reference sequence). This CDR3 comprises 13 residues. V lost 5 bases and J lost 6, with 10 bases in between. The DNA for the CDR3 is TGTGCCAGCAGCGCGGACCGGGATGAAAAACTGTTTTTT. Protein: CASSADRDEKLFF.

The CDR3 DNA reads TGTGCCAGCAGCCCCGATCCCTCCTACGAGCAGTACTTC. It codes for CASSPDPSYEQYF. V and J are TRBV11-1 and TRBJ2-7; no clear D. CDR1 SGHAT and CDR2 FQDESV come from the germline V gene (reference sequence). The CDR3 has 13 amino acids. Trimming removed 5 bases from V and 0 bases from J, with 8 bases in between.

This sequence joins TRBV30 and TRBJ2-3, with TRBD2 as a possible D gene (5 bases). The ends were cut back, 6 bases at V and 6 bases at J, with 19 bases in the middle. The germline CDR1 and CDR2 sequences are GTSNPN and SVGIG (reference sequence). This CDR3 comprises 14 residues. The CDR3 DNA reads as TGTGCCTGTGTGGAAGGGCTAGCTACCGATACGCAGTATTTT. Translating gives CACVEGLATDTQYF. Looking up the rest from reference TRBV30 and TRBJ2-3 gives the full variable domain: SQTIHQWPATLVQPVGSPLSLECTVEGTSNPNLYWYRQAAGRGLQLLFYSVGIGQISSEVPQNLSASRPQDRQFILSSKKLLLSDSGFYLCACVEGLATDTQYFGPGTRLTVL.

The chain links TRBV5-4 to TRBJ1-1; 8 bases agree with TRBD1. V shed 4 bases and J 3 bases; nucleotides not matched to a gene: 8. This CDR3 is 15 amino acids long. The V gene's germline CDR1 is SGHNT and CDR2 YYREEE (reference sequence). CDR3 in amino acids: CASSRPTGDHTEAFF. CDR3 DNA sequence: TGTGCCAGCAGCCGACCGACAGGGGACCACACTGAAGCTTTCTTT.

This chain connects TRBV6-5 to TRBJ2-5, with 8 bases aligning to TRBD1. CDR3 length: 14 amino acids. Trimming took 5 bases from V and 2 from J; bases not matched to a gene: 4. Germline CDR1 reads MNHEY; CDR2 reads SVGAGI. CDR3 sequence reads: CASSTRTGQETQYF. The CDR3, as DNA: TGTGCCAGCAGTACCCGGACAGGGCAAGAGACCCAGTACTTC.

This chain uses TRBV10-2 with TRBJ1-6, with TRBD1 as a possible D gene (5 bases). The CDR3 runs to 14 residues. Deletions cut 8 bases from V and 2 bases from J, with 10 bases between. The V gene's germline CDR1 is WSHSY and CDR2 SAAADI. This chain's CDR3 is CASSDRPYNSPLHF. The CDR3 DNA sequence: TGCGCCAGCTCCGACAGACCCTATAATTCACCCCTCCACTTT.

The chain links TRBV4-2 to TRBJ2-1, with 8 positions matching TRBD2. This CDR3 comprises 15 residues. V dropped 3 bases and J dropped 8; count of bases not matched to a gene: 9. The germline gives CDR1 LGHNA, CDR2 YNFKEQ. CDR3 bases: TGTGCCAGCAGCCATATCGGGAGGGCCGAGGATGAGCAGTTCTTC. Amino acids: CASSHIGRAEDEQFF.

The J gene is TRBJ2-7, the V gene TRBV19; D is possibly TRBD1 (6 bases). Trimming removed 5 bases from V and 5 bases from J, with 16 bases in between. CDR3 length equals 14 residues. Germline V CDR1 and CDR2: LNHDA, SQIVND (reference sequence). The CDR3 loop reads CASSDQGFLNEQYF. Written as DNA, the CDR3 is TGTGCCAGTAGTGACCAGGGGTTTTTGAACGAGCAGTACTTC.

The chain is built from TRBV25-1 and TRBJ2-5; D gene ambiguous. Between the trimmed V and J ends, which lost 2 bases and 1 base, there was a span of 11 bases. Germline CDR1 and CDR2: MGHDK and SYGVNS. The CDR3 totals 15 residues. CDR3 bases: TGTGCCAGCAGTGAAACTAAGGGAACCCAAGAGACCCAGTACTTC. It translates to CASSETKGTQETQYF.